The 26 T cell receptor beta chains listed next were all sequenced from one sample in a study of CD8+ T cells in alopecia areata. Extracted RNA was reverse transcribed, and the resulting cDNA served as sequencing template. Some clones are missing from TCRdb's copy, which holds only in-frame ones; the method was immunoSEQ multiplex PCR. The sample has about 130,000 clones, roughly 54% seen once. Treatment in this sample: oral pan-JAK inhibitor, 5-10 mg twice daily. The starting material was CD8+ T cells sorted from blood, obtained at week 4, from a patient treated with tofacitinib. These TCRs come from a human donor with alopecia areata.

This clone came up many times. The same CDR3 arises from other DNA sequences in this sample as well. The chain employs TRBV5-1 and TRBJ2-2, with 8 bases identical to TRBD2. The CDR3 has 16 residues. Germline lookup yields CDR1 SGHRS and CDR2 YFSETQ. V lost 1 base to trimming and J lost 3 bases; unmatched junction nucleotides: 5. CDR3 coding DNA: TGCGCCAGCAGCTTGCCGCTAGCGGGTGACACCGGGGAGCTGTTTTTT. It is translated as CASSLPLAGDTGELFF.

This clone was seen a few times. Mismatch with germline at one junction end may stem from a read error. The J gene is TRBJ1-4, the V gene TRBV9, with D hard to call. The germline gives CDR1 SGDLS, CDR2 YYNGEE. CDR3 length equals 13 residues. The CDR3 DNA sequence: TGTGCCAGCAGCGTAGGTGATGGTTGGCCGATGGTTTTT. Amino acid sequence: CASSVGDGWPMVF.

The chain employs TRBV5-1 and TRBJ2-2, with 9 nucleotides matching TRBD1. The germline CDR1 and CDR2 sequences are SGHRS and YFSETQ. J was trimmed by 0 bases and V by 6 bases; bases with no gene match: 3. The CDR3 length is 15 residues. The CDR3 loop is CASKRQGANTGELFF. CDR3 nucleotides: TGCGCCAGCAAAAGACAGGGGGCGAACACCGGGGAGCTGTTTTTT.

This clone counts as medium-sized. The CDR3 DNA sequence: TGTGCCAGCAGCTTAGGACTGGAGACCCAGTACTTC. This sequence encodes CASSLGLETQYF. The genes are TRBV7-6 and TRBJ2-5; D remains ambiguous. The CDR3 is made up of 12 amino acids. Trimming removed 1 base at V and 5 bases at J, with 5 bases between. Germline loops: CDR1 SGHVS, CDR2 FNYEAQ.

This clone was seen only a few times. The V call is TRBV30, the J call TRBJ2-7; the D gene could be TRBD1 or TRBD2 (6 bases each). From germline, CDR1 is GTSNPN and CDR2 SVGIG (reference sequence). The CDR3 runs 13 residues. Deletions cut 3 bases from V and 4 bases from J, with 13 bases between. CDR3 sequence: CAWSVGGGYEQYF. CDR3 nucleotide sequence: TGTGCCTGGAGCGTAGGAGGGGGATACGAGCAGTACTTC.

The rearrangement links TRBV7-9 to TRBJ2-7, with a possible D match to TRBD1 (5 bases). There are 15 residues in the CDR3. Germline CDR1 and CDR2: SEHNR and FQNEAQ (reference sequence). Trimming took 5 bases from V and 2 from J, leaving 16 bases between them. CDR3 DNA sequence: TGTGCCAGCAGCCCCATCGCTGACAGCCCCTACGAGCAGTACTTC. Protein sequence: CASSPIADSPYEQYF.

Notes on this clone: This specimen includes other DNA sequences encoding the same CDR3. The V and J genes are TRBV29-1 and TRBJ2-7, with 8 bases aligning to TRBD1. Germline values: CDR1 SQVTM, CDR2 ANQGSEA. The CDR3 has 12 residues. The V and J ends lost 1 base and 4 bases, in that order; junction bases with no gene match: 0. The CDR3 DNA is TGCAGCGTTGAAGGGACAGGGTACGAGCAGTACTTC. It translates to CSVEGTGYEQYF.

This clone was observed a handful of times. The J gene is TRBJ1-5, the V gene TRBV6-1; 7 bases are shared with TRBD1. From germline, CDR1 is MNHNS and CDR2 SASEGT. With 4 bases clipped from V and 6 bases from J, the junction kept 9 bases outside the gene matches. The CDR3 totals 15 residues. The CDR3 spells CASSGQGGSAQPQHF. The DNA of the CDR3 is TGTGCCAGCAGTGGCCAGGGGGGAAGCGCTCAGCCCCAGCATTTT.

The CDR3 spells CASSPFEAAYGYTF. DNA for the CDR3: TGCGCCAGCAGCCCCTTCGAGGCAGCCTATGGCTACACCTTC. V gene TRBV4-3 combines with J gene TRBJ1-2; D is unclear. V dropped 4 bases and J dropped 4 bases, with 13 bases sitting between them. Germline values: CDR1 LGHNA, CDR2 YSLEER. The CDR3 totals 14 residues.

On this clone: At one of its ends the junction is not consistent with the germline gene, which may arise from a read error. The rearrangement links TRBV7-9 to TRBJ2-1, with 8 bases identical to TRBD1. Germline CDR1 SEHNR, CDR2 FQNEAQ (reference sequence). The CDR3 is made up of 15 amino acids. DNA of the CDR3: TGCGCCAGCAGCCACACTCAGGGGGCAGTCGATGAGCAGTTCTTC. Protein: CASSHTQGAVDEQFF.

This chain connects TRBV10-3 to TRBJ2-7; D call uncertain. Looked up from germline, CDR1 is ENHRY and CDR2 is SYGVKD. V lost 2 bases, J lost 7 bases, and 12 bases lay in between. This CDR3 region has 13 residues. CDR3 sequence: CAISEPPPSEQYF. The CDR3, as DNA: TGTGCCATCAGTGAGCCCCCCCCCTCAGAGCAGTACTTC.

The CDR3 DNA follows: TGCGCCAGCAGCTTGGCCAGCGGGTCGGGCACTGAAGCTTTCTTT. Amino acid sequence: CASSLASGSGTEAFF. V is TRBV5-1 and J is TRBJ1-1; D unresolved. V lost 0 bases and J lost 4, with 13 bases in between. Germline lookup yields CDR1 SGHRS and CDR2 YFSETQ. The CDR3 totals 15 residues.

A note on this clone: Since a far larger clone is one base different, this is likely a read error. The chain's CDR3 is CASSVSNTGELFF. The CDR3 region has the DNA TGTGCCAGCAGTGTCTCGAACACCGGGGAGCTGTTTTTT. The V and J genes are TRBV7-9 and TRBJ2-2; D is uncertain. There are 13 residues in the CDR3. V was cut by 6 bases and J by 0 bases, with 5 bases left in between. The germline CDR1 and CDR2 sequences are SEHNR and FQNEAQ (reference sequence).

The rearrangement uses TRBV5-1 and TRBJ1-6, with D unclear. The V gene's germline CDR1 is SGHRS and CDR2 YFSETQ. The CDR3 spans 15 residues. V lost 0 bases and J 5 bases, leaving 9 bases between the germline ends. As DNA, the CDR3 is TGCGCCAGCAGCTTGGAAAGGGCGGATAATTCACCCCTCCACTTT. Its protein product is CASSLERADNSPLHF. Filled out from reference TRBV5-1 and TRBJ1-6, the complete variable domain reads KAGVTQTPRYLIKTRGQQVTLSCSPISGHRSVSWYQQTPGQGLQFLFEYFSETQRNKGNFPGRFSGRQFSNSRSEMNVSTLELGDSALYLCASSLERADNSPLHFGNGTRLTVT.

This clone was seen more than once but under ten times. This chain joins TRBV6-5 and TRBJ2-5, with D hard to call. The J call may be mistaken, given a closer DNA end match to TRBJ2-7. CDR1 is MNHEY and CDR2 is SVGAGI in the germline V gene. The CDR3 spans 14 residues. The CDR3 region is CASSYSGPTYEQYF. CDR3 coding DNA: TGTGCCAGCAGTTACTCCGGACCCACCTACGAGCAGTACTTC.

The CDR3 nucleotides read TGCAGCGTCGCAGACAGGGCTTACAATGAGCAGTTCTTC. This sequence encodes CSVADRAYNEQFF. The J gene is TRBJ2-1, the V gene TRBV29-1; 7 positions agree with TRBD1. After removal of 6 bases from V and 4 bases from J, the junction contained 6 bases not matched to a gene. The CDR3 has 13 amino acids. Germline CDR1 reads SQVTM; CDR2 reads ANQGSEA.

The rearrangement links TRBV13 to TRBJ2-7; D is uncertain. The germline gives CDR1 PRHDT, CDR2 FYEKMQ (reference sequence). Trimming removed 6 bases at V and 5 bases at J, with 11 bases between. This CDR3 spans 12 amino acids. The chain's CDR3 is CASSDQQHEQYF. The CDR3 region has the DNA TGTGCCAGCAGTGACCAACAGCACGAGCAGTACTTC.

The genes are TRBV4-1 and TRBJ1-2, with a tentative D call TRBD1 (5 bases). The V and J ends lost 4 bases and 3 bases respectively, with 12 bases between them. The CDR3 consists of 14 residues. CDR1 and CDR2 (germline): MGHRA, YSYEKL. As DNA, the CDR3 is TGCGCCAGCAGCCCCTCCGTGGGGGACTATGGCTACACCTTC. This translates into CASSPSVGDYGYTF.

This chain connects TRBV5-4 to TRBJ2-1; a possible D gene is TRBD2 (5 bases). Germline values: CDR1 SGHNT, CDR2 YYREEE (reference sequence). The CDR3 covers 12 residues. V lost 4 bases and J 6 bases, leaving 8 bases between the germline ends. The CDR3 here is CASSPEVNEQFF. The CDR3 nucleotides read TGTGCCAGCAGCCCGGAGGTCAATGAGCAGTTCTTC.

The chain couples TRBV13 to TRBJ2-7; D uncertain. The CDR3 is 13 residues long. Trimming pared 5 bases from V and 4 bases from J, leaving 12 bases between. Germline CDR1 reads PRHDT; CDR2 reads FYEKMQ (reference sequence). The CDR3, as DNA: TGTGCCAGCAGCCAGGATTTTGGGTACGAGCAGTACTTC. It specifies CASSQDFGYEQYF.

This clone came up a few times. The gene calls are TRBV29-1 and TRBJ2-7, with D possibly being TRBD2 (6 bases). Germline-derived CDR1 and CDR2 are SQVTM and ANQGSEA. The V and J ends lost 4 bases and 0 bases respectively, with 13 bases between them. The CDR3 length is 14 residues. The CDR3: CSVAGDSLSYEQYF. The CDR3 DNA sequence: TGCAGCGTTGCGGGGGATTCCCTCTCCTACGAGCAGTACTTC.

A remark on this clone: Other DNA sequences in this specimen translate into the identical CDR3. The chain recombines TRBV29-1 with TRBJ2-1; TRBD1 matches at 8 bases. The germline V gene has CDR1 SQVTM and CDR2 ANQGSEA. With 2 bases clipped from V and 8 bases from J, the junction kept 2 bases outside the gene matches. The CDR3 extends over 12 amino acids. CDR3 loop: CSVESGGDEQFF. For the CDR3, the DNA is TGCAGCGTTGAATCAGGGGGCGATGAGCAGTTCTTC.

The genes are TRBV2 and TRBJ2-7, with D unclear. The germline gives CDR1 SNHLY, CDR2 FYNNEI. The germline V and J ends were trimmed by 4 bases and 3 bases, with 10 bases remaining between them. The CDR3 totals 13 residues. DNA for the CDR3: TGTGCCAGCAGTGGAGACGGCTTCTACGAGCAGTACTTC. Amino acids: CASSGDGFYEQYF.

The chain joins TRBV6-5 to TRBJ2-1, with D unclear. Trimming shortened V by 2 bases and J by 2 bases, and 4 bases separated the two germline ends. CDR1 is MNHEY, CDR2 SVGAGI, per germline. The CDR3 spans 13 residues. CDR3 region: CASSYTTYNEQFF. The CDR3, as DNA: TGTGCCAGCAGTTACACTACCTACAATGAGCAGTTCTTC.

In DNA, the CDR3 is TGTGCCAGCAGCTTCGGCGAGGGAGGTGGCTACACCTTC. It yields the protein CASSFGEGGGYTF. J is TRBJ1-2 and V is TRBV7-9; D unclear. The CDR3 loop spans 13 amino acids. Per the germline V gene, CDR1 is SEHNR and CDR2 is FQNEAQ (reference sequence). V shed 3 bases and J shed 7 bases, with 12 bases lying between them. Variable domain in full (rest from reference TRBV7-9 and TRBJ1-2): DTGVSQNPRHKITKRGQNVTFRCDPISEHNRLYWYRQTLGQGPEFLTYFQNEAQLEKSRLLSDRFSAERPKGSFSTLEIQRTEQGDSAMYLCASSFGEGGGYTFGSGTRLTVV.

This clone was detected only once. This rearrangement joins TRBV12-5 to TRBJ2-1; tentative D call: TRBD1 (6 bases). Germline loops: CDR1 LGHNT, CDR2 FRNRAP. V was cut by 2 bases and J by 9 bases, with 14 bases left in between. The CDR3 loop spans 14 amino acids. CDR3 sequence (DNA): TGTGCTAGTGGTTTGACCACAGGGTGGCGTGAGCAGTTCTTC. As protein: CASGLTTGWREQFF. The variable domain in full, completed from reference TRBV12-5 and TRBJ2-1, reads DARVTQTPRHKVTEMGQEVTMRCQPILGHNTVFWYRQTMMQGLELLAYFRNRAPLDDSGMPKDRFSAEMPDATLATLKIQPSEPRDSAVYFCASGLTTGWREQFFGPGTRLTVL.